One and the same sample provided the 9 T cell receptor beta chains below, sequenced in a study of cytomegalovirus exposure and HLA in healthy donors (dated by TCRdb to about 2017). Libraries were made using the immunoSEQ multiplex PCR assay. The clones in this table, taken by TCRdb from immuneACCESS, are in-frame only. Not every clone is retained; where verified, under half of the shortfall comes from an unresolved V gene, and the cause of the rest is unknown. This sample has some 88,000 clones in its table, and around 96% of those were observed once. About 0.8% of the sample comes from the top ten. The specimen sequenced was PBMCs. The source of these receptors is a man aged 18 to 30 in good health and CMV-seronegative.

This chain joins TRBV9 and TRBJ2-1; 7 nucleotides agree with TRBD2. From germline, CDR1 is SGDLS and CDR2 YYNGEE. With V trimmed by 0 bases and J by 8 bases, 11 bases remained unmatched. This CDR3 spans 16 amino acids. Here the CDR3 DNA reads TGTGCCAGCAGCGTAGAAGTTAGCGGGCCGATAGATGAGCAGTTCTTC. It translates to CASSVEVSGPIDEQFF. Based on the CDR3 plus reference TRBV9 and TRBJ2-1, the full variable domain is DSGVTQTPKHLITATGQRVTLRCSPRSGDLSVYWYQQSLDQGLQFLIQYYNGEERAKGNILERFSAQQFPDLHSELNLSSLELGDSALYFCASSVEVSGPIDEQFFGPGTRLTVL.

The chain carries TRBV30 and TRBJ2-2; 7 bases align to TRBD1. The germline V gene encodes CDR1 GTSNPN and CDR2 SVGIG (reference sequence). This CDR3 is built from 13 residues. The V gene end was trimmed by 5 bases and the J gene end by 4 bases; junction bases not matched to a gene: 4. The CDR3 sequence: CAWGQVSTGELFF. The DNA for the CDR3 is TGTGCCTGGGGACAGGTCAGCACCGGGGAGCTGTTTTTT.

This sequence joins TRBV2 and TRBJ2-7, with TRBD1 identical over 8 bases. The V gene's germline CDR1 is SNHLY and CDR2 FYNNEI. The V gene end was trimmed by 3 bases and the J gene end by 4 bases; junction bases not matched to a gene: 11. The CDR3 is 16 amino acids. CDR3 loop: CASSDPGQGISYEQYV. Written as DNA, the CDR3 is TGTGCCAGCAGTGATCCTGGACAGGGAATCTCTTACGAGCAGTACGTC.

The chain uses TRBV7-2 and TRBJ2-1; perhaps TRBD2 as D (6 bases). The germline V and J ends were trimmed by 5 bases and 8 bases, with 19 bases remaining between them. Germline CDR1 reads SGHTA; CDR2 reads FQGNSA. The CDR3 runs 15 residues. The CDR3 DNA sequence: TGTGCCAGCAGCCAGGACCGGGGGTTTCCCCATGAGCAGTTCTTC. It is translated as CASSQDRGFPHEQFF. Based on the CDR3 plus reference TRBV7-2 and TRBJ2-1, the full variable domain is GAGVSQSPSNKVTEKGKDVELRCDPISGHTALYWYRQSLGQGLEFLIYFQGNSAPDKSGLPSDRFSAERTGGSVSTLTIQRTQQEDSAVYLCASSQDRGFPHEQFFGPGTRLTVL.

The V and J genes are TRBV27 and TRBJ2-1; D might be TRBD1 (6 bases). The V gene's germline CDR1 is MNHEY and CDR2 SMNVEV (reference sequence). The CDR3 is made up of 15 amino acids. Trimming removed 5 bases from V and 3 bases from J, with 14 bases in between. CDR3 DNA: TGTGCCAGCAGTATAACGACAGGCCTCTACAATGAGCAGTTCTTC. It yields the protein CASSITTGLYNEQFF.

This rearrangement joins TRBV6-4 to TRBJ2-2, with no clear D. CDR1 is MRHNA, CDR2 SNTAGT, per germline. V was clipped by 2 bases and J by 5 bases, with 9 bases between them. CDR3 length: 14 amino acids. CDR3 residues: CASSDGGSTGELFF. CDR3 nucleotide sequence: TGTGCCAGCAGTGACGGCGGATCTACCGGGGAGCTGTTTTTT.

The chain has TRBV19 and TRBJ2-1, with D perhaps matching TRBD1 (5 bases). Germline V CDR1 and CDR2: LNHDA, SQIVND (reference sequence). Trimming left V 3 bases short and J 6 bases short, with 12 bases between. The CDR3 is 14 amino acids. The CDR3 sequence: CASSIRPGSNEQFF. CDR3 DNA sequence: TGTGCCAGTAGTATCCGGCCAGGGTCCAATGAGCAGTTCTTC.

This clone appeared a single time. The rearrangement uses TRBV5-4 and TRBJ2-1; 7 bases are a match to TRBD2. CDR3 length: 16 amino acids. V shed 0 bases, J shed 7 bases, and the junction held 10 bases outside the gene matches. The germline V gene encodes CDR1 SGHNT and CDR2 YYREEE (reference sequence). The CDR3 sequence: CASSLASTGGTNEQFF. CDR3 in DNA: TGTGCCAGCAGCTTGGCCTCGACGGGAGGCACTAATGAGCAGTTCTTC. The variable domain in full, with the rest retrieved from reference TRBV5-4 and TRBJ2-1, is ETGVTQSPTHLIKTRGQQVTLRCSSQSGHNTVSWYQQALGQGPQFIFQYYREEENGRGNFPPRFSGLQFPNYSSELNVNALELDDSALYLCASSLASTGGTNEQFFGPGTRLTVL.

The chain recombines TRBV10-3 with TRBJ2-7; 10 bases are shared with TRBD1. CDR1 and CDR2 from the germline V gene are ENHRY and SYGVKD. The CDR3 extends over 16 amino acids. The J segment lost 4 bases and the V segment lost 2 bases, leaving 8 bases of the junction unmatched. CDR3 nucleotide sequence: TGTGCCATCAGTGAGGAGGGGACAGGGGTACCGTACGAGCAGTACTTC. Its protein is CAISEEGTGVPYEQYF.